This TCR beta chain was obtained from a study of control samples from healthy donors and cancer patients. The table came from immunoSEQ multiplex PCR; TCRdb's copy has only in-frame clones and leaves some out. The repertoire has about 130,000 clones, 93% of them found once; the top ten carry roughly 1.7%. Germline CDR1 and CDR2: LGHDT and YNNKEL (reference sequence). V was pared by 1 base and J by 7 bases, with 14 bases between. This CDR3 spans 15 amino acids. The chain uses TRBV3-1 (or the pseudogene TRBV3-2) and TRBJ2-1; D may be TRBD2 (6 bases). Material: PBMCs. This TCR derives from a man aged 45-60 years with head and neck cancer. CDR3 residues: CASSQGSGTLNEQFF. CDR3 sequence (DNA): TGTGCCAGCAGCCAAGGAAGTGGGACTCTTAATGAGCAGTTCTTC.